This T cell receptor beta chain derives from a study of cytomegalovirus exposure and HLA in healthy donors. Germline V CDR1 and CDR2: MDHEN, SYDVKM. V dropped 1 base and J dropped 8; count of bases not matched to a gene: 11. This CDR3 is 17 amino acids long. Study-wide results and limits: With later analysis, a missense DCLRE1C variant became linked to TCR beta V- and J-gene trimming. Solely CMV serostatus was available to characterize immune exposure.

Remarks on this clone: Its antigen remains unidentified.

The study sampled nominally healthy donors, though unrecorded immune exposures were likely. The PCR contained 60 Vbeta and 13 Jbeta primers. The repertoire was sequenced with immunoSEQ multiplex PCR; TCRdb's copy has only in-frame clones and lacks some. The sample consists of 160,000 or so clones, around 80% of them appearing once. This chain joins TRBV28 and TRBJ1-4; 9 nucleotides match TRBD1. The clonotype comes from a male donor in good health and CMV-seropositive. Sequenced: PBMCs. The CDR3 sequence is CASSLSGQGFGSEKLFF. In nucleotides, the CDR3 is TGTGCCAGCAGTTTATCAGGACAGGGGTTTGGTTCGGAAAAACTGTTTTTT. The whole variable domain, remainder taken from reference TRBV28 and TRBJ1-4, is DVKVTQSSRYLVKRTGEKVFLECVQDMDHENMFWYRQDPGLGLRLIYFSYDVKMKEKGDIPEGYSVSREKKERFSLILESASTNQTSMYLCASSLSGQGFGSEKLFFGSGTQLSVL.